This is a list of T cell receptor beta chains from one sample in a study of OX40 agonist ivuxolimab in advanced cancers. Clones were read by immunoSEQ multiplex PCR, and TCRdb kept only the in-frame ones, dropping some. The data show under 85,000 clones, 86% seen once. The sample consisted of CD4+ or CD8+ T cells sorted from blood, taken in a trial of the OX40 agonist ivuxolimab. Receptors originate from an adult with an advanced solid tumor such as melanoma, head and neck, liver or kidney cancer. Both conserved end residues are part of each CDR3. A D gene is named only where the DNA matches it firmly. Rows may omit the clone size; those that give it use once, few, many or a size class.

J gene	CDR3 length	clone size	V gene	D gene	CDR3 protein	CDR3 DNA
TRBJ1-6	15	-	TRBV7-8	-	CASSPFGRVNSPLHF	TGTGCCAGCAGCCCATTTGGGAGGGTTAATTCACCCCTCCACTTT
TRBJ2-1	13	once	TRBV19	TRBD1	CASSLRQGGEQFF	TGTGCCAGTAGTTTACGACAGGGGGGGGAGCAGTTCTTC
TRBJ2-5	14	-	TRBV28	TRBD1	CASSLDRVQETQYF	TGTGCCAGCAGCCTGGACAGGGTTCAAGAGACCCAGTACTTC
TRBJ1-2	14	-	TRBV28	-	CASSLRAGPRGYTF	TGTGCCAGCAGTTTAAGGGCAGGCCCCCGGGGCTACACCTTC
TRBJ1-1	13	-	TRBV7-2	TRBD1	CASSLSGGPEAFF	TGTGCCAGCAGCTTATCAGGGGGCCCTGAAGCTTTCTTT
TRBJ1-5	15	-	TRBV5-1	TRBD1	CASSRDSMGNQPQHF	TGCGCCAGCAGCCGGGACAGTATGGGCAATCAGCCCCAGCATTTT
TRBJ1-2	13	-	TRBV27	-	CASSETGRSGSTF	TGTGCCAGCAGTGAAACAGGGAGGTCCGGCAGCACCTTC
TRBJ2-6	13	-	TRBV30	-	CAWTLSGANVLTF	TGTGCCTGGACACTCTCTGGGGCCAACGTCCTGACTTTC
TRBJ1-3	15	-	TRBV19	-	CASSITARNGNTIYF	TGTGCCAGTAGTATTACAGCAAGGAATGGAAACACCATATATTTT
TRBJ1-4	13	-	TRBV7-2	-	CASSFARGEKLFF	TGTGCCAGCAGCTTTGCCCGGGGTGAAAAACTGTTTTTT
TRBJ2-3	13	-	TRBV11-1	-	CASSLIVLDTQYF	TGTGCCAGCAGCTTAATTGTTCTAGATACGCAGTATTTT
TRBJ2-3	14	-	TRBV10-3	TRBD1	CAIRETGPADTQYF	TGTGCCATCAGGGAGACAGGGCCCGCAGATACGCAGTATTTT
TRBJ2-1	14	-	TRBV7-9	TRBD2	CASSERESYNEQFF	TGTGCCAGCAGCGAGCGGGAGTCCTACAATGAGCAGTTCTTC
TRBJ2-3	15	-	TRBV7-2	TRBD2	CASSHGTSGTDTQYF	TGTGCCAGCAGCCACGGGACTAGCGGCACAGATACGCAGTATTTT
TRBJ2-3	13	-	TRBV11-2	-	CASSFGTGDTQYF	TGTGCCAGCAGCTTCGGGACGGGAGATACGCAGTATTTT
TRBJ1-2	15	-	TRBV11-2	TRBD1	CASSFITGTGDGYTF	TGTGCCAGCAGCTTTATAACCGGGACAGGGGATGGCTACACCTTC
TRBJ1-3	17	-	TRBV18	TRBD1	CASSPPRQGAYTDTIYF	TGTGCCAGCTCACCACCGCGGCAGGGGGCTTATACGGACACCATATATTTT
TRBJ2-1	14	-	TRBV30	-	CAWSGIGTSNEQFF	TGTGCCTGGAGTGGTATCGGGACAAGCAATGAGCAGTTCTTC
TRBJ2-2	16	-	TRBV28	-	CASRIPTGTSTGELFF	TGTGCCAGCAGAATCCCTACCGGGACAAGCACCGGGGAGCTGTTTTTT
TRBJ1-1	11	-	TRBV6-1	-	CASRIYTEAFF	TGTGCCAGCAGGATTTACACTGAAGCTTTCTTT
TRBJ1-2	18	-	TRBV5-6	-	CASSLVTTGRVKGYGYTF	TGTGCCAGCAGCTTGGTAACTACTGGCAGGGTGAAGGGCTATGGCTACACCTTC
TRBJ1-2	14	-	TRBV5-1	-	CASSLERNLYGYTF	TGCGCCAGCAGCTTAGAGAGGAATCTCTATGGCTACACCTTC